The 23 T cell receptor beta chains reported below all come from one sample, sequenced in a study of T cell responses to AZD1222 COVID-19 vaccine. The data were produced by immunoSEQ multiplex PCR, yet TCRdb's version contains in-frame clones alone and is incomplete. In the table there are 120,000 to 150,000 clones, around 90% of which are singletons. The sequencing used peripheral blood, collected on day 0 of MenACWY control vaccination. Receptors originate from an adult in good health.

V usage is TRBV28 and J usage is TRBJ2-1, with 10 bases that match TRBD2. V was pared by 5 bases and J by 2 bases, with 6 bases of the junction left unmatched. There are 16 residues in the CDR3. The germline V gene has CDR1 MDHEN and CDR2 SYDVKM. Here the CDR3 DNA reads TGTGCCAGCAGTCTAGCGGGAGAATGGACCTACAATGAGCAGTTCTTC. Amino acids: CASSLAGEWTYNEQFF.

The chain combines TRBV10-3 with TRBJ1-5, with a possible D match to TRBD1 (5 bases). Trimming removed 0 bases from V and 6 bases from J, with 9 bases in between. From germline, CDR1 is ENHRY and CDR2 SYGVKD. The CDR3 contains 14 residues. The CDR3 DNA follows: TGTGCCATCAGTGAGTCGGGGGGTACTCAGCCCCAGCATTTT. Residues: CAISESGGTQPQHF.

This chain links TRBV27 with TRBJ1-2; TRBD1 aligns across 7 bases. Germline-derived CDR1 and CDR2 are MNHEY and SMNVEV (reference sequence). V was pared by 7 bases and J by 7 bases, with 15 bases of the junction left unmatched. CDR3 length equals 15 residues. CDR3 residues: CASKLEGPGGGGYTF. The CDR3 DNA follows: TGTGCCAGCAAGTTAGAGGGGCCAGGGGGAGGTGGCTACACCTTC.

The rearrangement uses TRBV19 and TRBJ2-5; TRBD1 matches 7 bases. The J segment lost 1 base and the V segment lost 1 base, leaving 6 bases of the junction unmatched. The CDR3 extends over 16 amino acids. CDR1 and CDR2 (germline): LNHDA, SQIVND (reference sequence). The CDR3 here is CASSIGDRTVQETQYF. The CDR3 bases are TGTGCCAGTAGTATAGGGGACAGAACAGTCCAAGAGACCCAGTACTTC.

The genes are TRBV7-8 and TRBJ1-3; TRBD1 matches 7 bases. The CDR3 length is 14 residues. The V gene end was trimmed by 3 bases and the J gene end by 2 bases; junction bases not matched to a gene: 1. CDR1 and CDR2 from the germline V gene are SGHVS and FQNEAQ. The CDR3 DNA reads TGTGCCAGCAGCTTCGACAGGGCTGGAAACACCATATATTTT. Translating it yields CASSFDRAGNTIYF.

The CDR3 here is CASSFGQNQPQHF. The CDR3 DNA reads as TGTGCCAGTAGCTTTGGACAGAATCAGCCCCAGCATTTT. The rearrangement joins TRBV19 to TRBJ1-5; D may be TRBD1 (6 bases). Germline V gene lookup returns CDR1 LNHDA and CDR2 SQIVND (reference sequence). The V end lost 6 bases, the J end lost 4 bases, and 10 bases lay between the germline ends. This CDR3 has 13 residues.

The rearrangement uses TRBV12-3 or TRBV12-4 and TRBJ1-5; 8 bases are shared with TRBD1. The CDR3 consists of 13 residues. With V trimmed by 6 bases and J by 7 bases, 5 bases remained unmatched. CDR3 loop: CASSQGAQQPQHF. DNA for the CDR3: TGTGCCAGCAGCCAGGGGGCCCAACAGCCCCAGCATTTT.

CDR3 bases: TGTGCCAGTAGTCCGGGGGGCGACAGGGGCAATCAGCCCCAGCATTTT. Translating it yields CASSPGGDRGNQPQHF. The rearrangement joins TRBV19 to TRBJ1-5; the match to TRBD1 covers 7 bases. V lost 5 bases to trimming and J lost 2 bases; unmatched junction nucleotides: 9. The CDR3 spans 16 residues. The germline V gene has CDR1 LNHDA and CDR2 SQIVND (reference sequence).

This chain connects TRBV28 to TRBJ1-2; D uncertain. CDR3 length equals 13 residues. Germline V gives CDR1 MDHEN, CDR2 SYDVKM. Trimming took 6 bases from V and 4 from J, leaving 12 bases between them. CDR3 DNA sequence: TGTGCCAGCAGCCCTACCACCCTCTATGGCTACACCTTC. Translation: CASSPTTLYGYTF.

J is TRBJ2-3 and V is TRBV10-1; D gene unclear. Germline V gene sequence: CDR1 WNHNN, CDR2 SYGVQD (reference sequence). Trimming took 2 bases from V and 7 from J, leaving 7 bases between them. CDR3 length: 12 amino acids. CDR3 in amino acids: CASSELLYTQYF. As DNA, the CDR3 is TGCGCCAGCAGTGAGCTCCTTTATACGCAGTATTTT.

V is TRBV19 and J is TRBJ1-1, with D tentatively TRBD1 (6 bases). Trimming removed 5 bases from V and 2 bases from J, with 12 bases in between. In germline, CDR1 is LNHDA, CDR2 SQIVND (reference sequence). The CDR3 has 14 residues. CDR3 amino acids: CASSVGQTNTEAFF. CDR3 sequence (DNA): TGTGCCAGTAGTGTCGGACAGACCAACACTGAAGCTTTCTTT.

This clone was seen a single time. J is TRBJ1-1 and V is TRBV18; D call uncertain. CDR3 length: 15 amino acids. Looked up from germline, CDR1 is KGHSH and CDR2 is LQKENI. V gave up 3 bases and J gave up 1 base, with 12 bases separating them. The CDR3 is CASSPKGGWNTEAFF. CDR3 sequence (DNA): TGTGCCAGCTCACCGAAGGGTGGCTGGAACACTGAAGCTTTCTTT.

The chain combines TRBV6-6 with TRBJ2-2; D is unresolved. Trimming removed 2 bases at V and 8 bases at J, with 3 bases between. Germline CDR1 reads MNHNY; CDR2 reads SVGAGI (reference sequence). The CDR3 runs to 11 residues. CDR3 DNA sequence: TGTGCCAGCAGTTACCCGGGGGAGCTGTTTTTT. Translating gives CASSYPGELFF.

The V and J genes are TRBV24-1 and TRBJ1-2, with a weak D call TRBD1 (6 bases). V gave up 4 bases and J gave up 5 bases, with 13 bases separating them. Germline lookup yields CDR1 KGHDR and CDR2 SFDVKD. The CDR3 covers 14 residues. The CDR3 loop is CATSEAGGAYGYTF. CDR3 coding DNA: TGTGCCACCAGTGAGGCCGGGGGCGCGTATGGCTACACCTTC.

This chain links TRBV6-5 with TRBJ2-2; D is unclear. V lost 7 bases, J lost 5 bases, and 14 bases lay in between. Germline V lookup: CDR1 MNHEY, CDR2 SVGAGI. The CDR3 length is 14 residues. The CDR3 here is CASKKQPRTGELFF. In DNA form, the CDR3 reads TGTGCCAGCAAAAAGCAGCCACGGACCGGGGAGCTGTTTTTT.

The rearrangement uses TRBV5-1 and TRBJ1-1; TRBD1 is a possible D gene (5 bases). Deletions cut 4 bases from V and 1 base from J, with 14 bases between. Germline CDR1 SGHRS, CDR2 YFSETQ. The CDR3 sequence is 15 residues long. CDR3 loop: CASSPGWDGNTEAFF. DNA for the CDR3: TGCGCCAGCAGCCCGGGGTGGGACGGGAACACTGAAGCTTTCTTT.

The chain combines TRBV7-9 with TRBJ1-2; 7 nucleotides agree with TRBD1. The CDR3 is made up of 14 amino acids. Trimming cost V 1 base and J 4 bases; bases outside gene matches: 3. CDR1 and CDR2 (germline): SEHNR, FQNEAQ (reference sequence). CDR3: CASSLGGTAYGYTF. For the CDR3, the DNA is TGTGCCAGCAGCTTAGGCGGGACAGCCTATGGCTACACCTTC.

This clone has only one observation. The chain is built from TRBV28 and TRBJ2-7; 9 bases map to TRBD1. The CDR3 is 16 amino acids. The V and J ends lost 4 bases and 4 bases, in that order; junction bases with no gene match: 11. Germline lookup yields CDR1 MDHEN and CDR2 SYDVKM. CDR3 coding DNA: TGTGCCAGCAGTTCCCCGGGACAGGGTAGGTTGTACGAGCAGTACTTC. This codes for CASSSPGQGRLYEQYF.

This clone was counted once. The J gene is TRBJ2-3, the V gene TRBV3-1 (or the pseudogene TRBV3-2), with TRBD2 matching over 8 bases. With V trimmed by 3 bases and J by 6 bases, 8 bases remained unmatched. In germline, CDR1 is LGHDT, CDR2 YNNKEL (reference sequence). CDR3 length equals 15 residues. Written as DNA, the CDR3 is TGTGCCAGCAGCCAGAGGGGACTAGGTCAGGATACGCAGTATTTT. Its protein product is CASSQRGLGQDTQYF.

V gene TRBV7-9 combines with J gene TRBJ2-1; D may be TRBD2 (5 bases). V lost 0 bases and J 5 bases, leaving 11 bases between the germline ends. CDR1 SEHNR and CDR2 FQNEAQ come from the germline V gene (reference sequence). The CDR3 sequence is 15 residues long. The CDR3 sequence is CASSLAGLGNNEQFF. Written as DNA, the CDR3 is TGTGCCAGCAGCTTAGCAGGCCTCGGGAACAATGAGCAGTTCTTC.

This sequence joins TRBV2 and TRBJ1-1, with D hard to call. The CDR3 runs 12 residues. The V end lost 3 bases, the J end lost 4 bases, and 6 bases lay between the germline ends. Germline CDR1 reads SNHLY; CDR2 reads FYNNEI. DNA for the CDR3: TGTGCCAGCAGTGATGGGTTCACTGAAGCTTTCTTT. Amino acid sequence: CASSDGFTEAFF. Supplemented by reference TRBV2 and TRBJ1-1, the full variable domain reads EPEVTQTPSHQVTQMGQEVILRCVPISNHLYFYWYRQILGQKVEFLVSFYNNEISEKSEIFDDQFSVERPDGSNFTLKIRSTKLEDSAMYFCASSDGFTEAFFGQGTRLTVV.

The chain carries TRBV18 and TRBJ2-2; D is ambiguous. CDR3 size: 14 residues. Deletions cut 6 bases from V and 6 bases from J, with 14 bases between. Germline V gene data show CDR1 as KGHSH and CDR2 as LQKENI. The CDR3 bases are TGTGCCAGCTCCCCGAATATCGGCGCCGGGGAGCTGTTTTTT. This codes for CASSPNIGAGELFF.

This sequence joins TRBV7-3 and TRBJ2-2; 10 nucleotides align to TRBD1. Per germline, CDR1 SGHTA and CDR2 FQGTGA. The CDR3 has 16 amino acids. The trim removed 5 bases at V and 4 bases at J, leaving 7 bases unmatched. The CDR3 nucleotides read TGTGCCAGCAGCGTCCGACAGGGGGCGGGCACCGGGGAGCTGTTTTTT. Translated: CASSVRQGAGTGELFF.